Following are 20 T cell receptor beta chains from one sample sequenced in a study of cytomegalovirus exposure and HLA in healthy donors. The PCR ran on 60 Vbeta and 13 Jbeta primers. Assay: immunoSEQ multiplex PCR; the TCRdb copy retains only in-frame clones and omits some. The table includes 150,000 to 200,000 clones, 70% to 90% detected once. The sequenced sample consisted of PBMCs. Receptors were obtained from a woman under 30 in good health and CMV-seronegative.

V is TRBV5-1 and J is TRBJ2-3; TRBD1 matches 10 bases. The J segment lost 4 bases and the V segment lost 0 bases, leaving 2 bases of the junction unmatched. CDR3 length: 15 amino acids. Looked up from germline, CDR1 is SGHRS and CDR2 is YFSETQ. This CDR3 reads CASSLAGQGPDTQYF. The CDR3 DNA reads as TGCGCCAGCAGCTTGGCGGGACAGGGGCCAGATACGCAGTATTTT.

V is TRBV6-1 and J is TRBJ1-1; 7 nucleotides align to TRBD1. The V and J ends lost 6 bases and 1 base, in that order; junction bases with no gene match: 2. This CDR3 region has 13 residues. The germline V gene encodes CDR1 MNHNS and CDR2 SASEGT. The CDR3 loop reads CASRQGGNTEAFF. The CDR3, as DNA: TGTGCCAGCAGGCAGGGGGGGAACACTGAAGCTTTCTTT.

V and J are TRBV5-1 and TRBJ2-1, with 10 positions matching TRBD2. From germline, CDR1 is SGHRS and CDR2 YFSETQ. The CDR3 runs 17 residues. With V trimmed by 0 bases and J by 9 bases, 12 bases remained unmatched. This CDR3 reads CASSLAFGSGGAGEQFF. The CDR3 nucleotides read TGCGCCAGCAGCTTGGCCTTTGGGAGCGGGGGGGCTGGTGAGCAGTTCTTC.

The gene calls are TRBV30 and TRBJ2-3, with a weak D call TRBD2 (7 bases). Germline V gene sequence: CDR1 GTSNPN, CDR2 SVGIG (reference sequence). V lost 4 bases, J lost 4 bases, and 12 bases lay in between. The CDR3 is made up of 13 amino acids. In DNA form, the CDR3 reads TGTGCCTGGAACCGGGGGGCTGCAGATACGCAGTATTTT. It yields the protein CAWNRGAADTQYF.

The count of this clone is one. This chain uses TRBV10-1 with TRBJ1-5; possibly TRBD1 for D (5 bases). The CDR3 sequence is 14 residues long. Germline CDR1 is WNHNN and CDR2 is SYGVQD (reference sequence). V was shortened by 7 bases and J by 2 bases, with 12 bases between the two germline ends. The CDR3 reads CASNAGLGNQPQHF. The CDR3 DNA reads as TGCGCCAGCAACGCAGGGCTTGGCAATCAGCCCCAGCATTTT.

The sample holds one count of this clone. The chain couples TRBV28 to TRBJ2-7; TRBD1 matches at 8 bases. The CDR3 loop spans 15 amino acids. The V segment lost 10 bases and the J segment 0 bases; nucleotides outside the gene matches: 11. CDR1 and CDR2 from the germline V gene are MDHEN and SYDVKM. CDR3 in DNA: TGTGCCACGTTGAGGAACAGGGGGAGCTCCTACGAGCAGTACTTC. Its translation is CATLRNRGSSYEQYF.

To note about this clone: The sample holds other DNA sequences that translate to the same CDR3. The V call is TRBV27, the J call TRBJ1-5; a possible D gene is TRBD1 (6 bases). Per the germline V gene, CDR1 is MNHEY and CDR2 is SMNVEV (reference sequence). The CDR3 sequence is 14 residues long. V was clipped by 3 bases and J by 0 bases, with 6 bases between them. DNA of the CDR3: TGTGCCAGCAGTTTGACAGGTAGCAATCAGCCCCAGCATTTT. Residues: CASSLTGSNQPQHF.

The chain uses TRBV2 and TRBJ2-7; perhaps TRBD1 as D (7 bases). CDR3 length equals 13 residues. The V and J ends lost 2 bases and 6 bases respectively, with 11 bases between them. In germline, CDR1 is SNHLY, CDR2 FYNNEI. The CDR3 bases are TGTGCCAGCAGTGAACAGGGGGGTCCCGAGCAGTACTTC. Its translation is CASSEQGGPEQYF.

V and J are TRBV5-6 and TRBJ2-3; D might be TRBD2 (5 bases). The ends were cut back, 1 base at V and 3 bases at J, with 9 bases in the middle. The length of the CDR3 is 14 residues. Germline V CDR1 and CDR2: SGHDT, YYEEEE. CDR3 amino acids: CASSLRTPTDTQYF. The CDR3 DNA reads TGTGCCAGCAGCTTGAGGACTCCTACAGATACGCAGTATTTT.

CDR3 DNA sequence: TGTGCCAGCAGCCCCGGCCAACAGGGGTTCTCCTACGAGCAGTACTTC. Encoded protein: CASSPGQQGFSYEQYF. The rearrangement joins TRBV7-8 to TRBJ2-7; 7 nucleotides match TRBD1. Trimming removed 5 bases from V and 0 bases from J; junction bases left unmatched: 10. Germline lookup yields CDR1 SGHVS and CDR2 FQNEAQ. The CDR3 has 16 residues.

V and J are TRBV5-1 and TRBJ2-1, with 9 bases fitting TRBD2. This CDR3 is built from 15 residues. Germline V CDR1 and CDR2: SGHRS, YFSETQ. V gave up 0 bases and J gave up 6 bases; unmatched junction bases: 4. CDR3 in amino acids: CASSLAPSGINEQFF. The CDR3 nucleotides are TGCGCCAGCAGCTTGGCCCCTAGCGGGATCAATGAGCAGTTCTTC.

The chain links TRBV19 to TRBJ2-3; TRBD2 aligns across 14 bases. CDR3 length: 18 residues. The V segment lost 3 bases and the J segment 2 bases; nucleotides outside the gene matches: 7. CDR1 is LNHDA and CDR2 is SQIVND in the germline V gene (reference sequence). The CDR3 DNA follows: TGTGCCAGTAGTATCGGACTAGCGGGAGGCCGTAACACAGATACGCAGTATTTT. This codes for CASSIGLAGGRNTDTQYF. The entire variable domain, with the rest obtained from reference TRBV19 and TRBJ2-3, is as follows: DGGITQSPKYLFRKEGQNVTLSCEQNLNHDAMYWYRQDPGQGLRLIYYSQIVNDFQKGDIAEGYSVSREKKESFPLTVTSAQKNPTAFYLCASSIGLAGGRNTDTQYFGPGTRLTVL.

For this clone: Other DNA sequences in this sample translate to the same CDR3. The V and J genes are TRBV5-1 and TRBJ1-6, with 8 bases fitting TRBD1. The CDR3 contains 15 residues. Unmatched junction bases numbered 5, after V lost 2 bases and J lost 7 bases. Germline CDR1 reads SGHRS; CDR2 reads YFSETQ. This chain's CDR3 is CASSLDGQGNSPLHF. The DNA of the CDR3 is TGCGCCAGCAGCTTAGACGGACAGGGAAATTCACCCCTCCACTTT.

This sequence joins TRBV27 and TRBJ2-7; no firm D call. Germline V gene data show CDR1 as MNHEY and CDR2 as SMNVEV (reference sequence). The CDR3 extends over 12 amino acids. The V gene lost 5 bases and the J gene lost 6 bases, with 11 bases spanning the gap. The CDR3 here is CASSPHSFEQYF. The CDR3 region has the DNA TGTGCCAGCAGTCCCCATTCATTCGAGCAGTACTTC.

CDR3 DNA: TGTGCCAGCAGCTTAGGAGGGCTAGCGGGGCTCACAGATACGCAGTATTTT. Its protein product is CASSLGGLAGLTDTQYF. The chain couples TRBV11-3 to TRBJ2-3; 9 positions agree with TRBD2. Trimming at V came to 1 base and at J to 2 bases, leaving 7 bases not matched to a gene. From germline, CDR1 is SGHNT and CDR2 YENEEA. The CDR3 runs 17 residues.

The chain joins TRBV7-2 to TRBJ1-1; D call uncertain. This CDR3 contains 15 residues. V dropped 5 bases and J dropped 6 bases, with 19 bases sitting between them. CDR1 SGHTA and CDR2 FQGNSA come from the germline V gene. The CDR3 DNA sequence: TGTGCCAGCAGCCCTAATAGATGGTTGAGCCCTGAAGCTTTCTTT. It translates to CASSPNRWLSPEAFF.

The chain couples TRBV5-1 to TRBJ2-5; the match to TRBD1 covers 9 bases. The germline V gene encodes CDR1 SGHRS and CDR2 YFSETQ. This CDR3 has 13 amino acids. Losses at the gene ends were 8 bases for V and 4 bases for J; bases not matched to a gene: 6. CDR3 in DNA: TGCGCCAGTTCGACAGGGGGGGGAGAGACCCAGTACTTC. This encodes CASSTGGGETQYF.

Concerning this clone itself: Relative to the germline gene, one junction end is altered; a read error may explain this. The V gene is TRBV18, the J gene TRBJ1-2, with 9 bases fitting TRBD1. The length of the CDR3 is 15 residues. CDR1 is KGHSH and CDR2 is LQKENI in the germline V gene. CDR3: CASSSPGQGSYGYTF. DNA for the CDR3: TGTGCCAGCTCATCACCGGGACAGGGTTCCTATGGCTACACCTTC. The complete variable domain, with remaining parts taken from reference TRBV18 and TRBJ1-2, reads NAGVMQNPRHLVRRRGQEARLRCSPMKGHSHVYWYRQLPEEGLKFMVYLQKENIIDESGMPKERFSAEFPKEGPSILRIQQVVRGDSAAYFCASSSPGQGSYGYTFGSGTRLTVV.

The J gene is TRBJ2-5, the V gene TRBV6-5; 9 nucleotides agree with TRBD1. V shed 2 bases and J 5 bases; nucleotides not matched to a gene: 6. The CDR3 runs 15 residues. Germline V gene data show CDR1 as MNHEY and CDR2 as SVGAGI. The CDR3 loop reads CASSYAGQGTETQYF. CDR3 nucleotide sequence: TGTGCCAGCAGTTACGCCGGACAGGGGACCGAGACCCAGTACTTC.

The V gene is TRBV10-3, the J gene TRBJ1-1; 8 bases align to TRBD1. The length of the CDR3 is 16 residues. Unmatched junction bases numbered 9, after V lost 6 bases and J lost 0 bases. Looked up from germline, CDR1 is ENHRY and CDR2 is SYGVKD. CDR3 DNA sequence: TGTGCCATCAGACAAGGACAGGGTCTTATGAACACTGAAGCTTTCTTT. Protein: CAIRQGQGLMNTEAFF.